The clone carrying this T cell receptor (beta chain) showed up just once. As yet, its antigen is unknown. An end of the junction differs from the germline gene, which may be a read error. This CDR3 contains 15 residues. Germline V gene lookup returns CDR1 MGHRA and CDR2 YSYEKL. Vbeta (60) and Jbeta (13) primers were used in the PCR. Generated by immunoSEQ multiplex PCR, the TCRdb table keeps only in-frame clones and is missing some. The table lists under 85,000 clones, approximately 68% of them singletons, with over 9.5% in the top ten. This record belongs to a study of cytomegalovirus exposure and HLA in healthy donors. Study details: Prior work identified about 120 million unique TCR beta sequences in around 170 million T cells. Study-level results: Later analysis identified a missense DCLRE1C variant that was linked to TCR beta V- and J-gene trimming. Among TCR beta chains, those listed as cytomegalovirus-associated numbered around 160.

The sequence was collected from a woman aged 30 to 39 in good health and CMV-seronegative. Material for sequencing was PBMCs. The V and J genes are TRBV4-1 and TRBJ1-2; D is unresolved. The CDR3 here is CVSSQEVRAGYGYTF. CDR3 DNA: TGCGTCAGCAGCCAAGAAGTGAGGGCGGGCTATGGCTACACCTTC.